Below are 12 T cell receptor beta chains sequenced from a single sample in a study of T-cell reconstitution after alpha-beta-depleted transplantation in children. TCRbeta library preparation incorporated unique molecular identifiers. TCRdb called the PCR reads again in MiXCR, with one record for every CDR3 protein. The repertoire consists of under 50,000 distinct CDR3 sequences, with around 50% occurring once and the leading ten covering more than 30%. Source: peripheral blood, taken before TCRalphabeta/CD19-depleted stem cell transplant. The receptors shown here come from a boy under three years old with SCID, due to receive a stem cell transplant.

The V gene is TRBV4-3, the J gene TRBJ2-7; a weak D match, TRBD2 (5 bases). The germline V and J ends were trimmed by 0 bases and 2 bases, with 11 bases remaining between them. The CDR3 contains 15 residues. Germline V CDR1 and CDR2: LGHNA, YSLEER. The CDR3 region is CASSQDPGRPYEQYF. The CDR3 nucleotides are TGCGCCAGCAGCCAAGATCCGGGGAGACCCTACGAGCAGTACTTC.

V gene TRBV5-1 combines with J gene TRBJ1-1, with D perhaps TRBD1 (6 bases). CDR3 length equals 14 residues. CDR1 and CDR2 (germline): SGHRS, YFSETQ. V lost 0 bases and J lost 5, with 11 bases in between. CDR3 loop: CASSLEGGWTEAFF. The DNA for the CDR3 is TGCGCCAGCAGCTTGGAAGGGGGGTGGACTGAAGCTTTCTTT.

V usage is TRBV7-9 and J usage is TRBJ1-2; 8 bases are shared with TRBD1. The CDR3 spans 15 residues. Germline assignment: CDR1 SEHNR and CDR2 FQNEAQ (reference sequence). With 4 bases clipped from V and 2 bases from J, the junction kept 6 bases outside the gene matches. CDR3 in DNA: TGTGCCAGCAGCTCCGGACAGGGCACGAACTATGGCTACACCTTC. It is translated as CASSSGQGTNYGYTF.

This sequence joins TRBV2 and TRBJ2-6; a weak D match, TRBD1 (7 bases). V gave up 7 bases and J gave up 3 bases, with 19 bases separating them. Germline-derived CDR1 and CDR2 are SNHLY and FYNNEI. The CDR3 totals 17 residues. CDR3 sequence reads: CASNVGQGGIGANVLTF. CDR3 sequence (DNA): TGTGCCAGCAATGTGGGTCAGGGGGGAATTGGGGCCAACGTCCTGACTTTC.

As concerns this clonotype: A much larger clone differs by one base, so this may be a read error. This chain joins TRBV20-1 and TRBJ2-5; D possibly corresponds to TRBD1 (6 bases). This CDR3 contains 17 residues. The germline V gene has CDR1 DFQATT and CDR2 SNEGSKA (reference sequence). The CDR3 DNA is TGCTGTGCTAGAGTTCTGCAGGGGTCCACTGCCCGAGAGACCCAGTACTTC. Protein: CCARVLQGSTARETQYF.

The chain is built from TRBV18 and TRBJ2-2, with 9 bases that match TRBD1. Germline V gives CDR1 KGHSH, CDR2 LQKENI. The ends lost 3 bases at V and 1 base at J; junction bases unmatched: 3. The CDR3 length is 16 residues. The DNA for the CDR3 is TGTGCCAGCTCACCCCGGACAGGGGAGAACACCGGGGAGCTGTTTTTT. This codes for CASSPRTGENTGELFF. The full variable domain, in which reference TRBV18 and TRBJ2-2 provide the parts outside the CDR3, is NAGVMQNPRHLVRRRGQEARLRCSPMKGHSHVYWYRQLPEEGLKFMVYLQKENIIDESGMPKERFSAEFPKEGPSILRIQQVVRGDSAAYFCASSPRTGENTGELFFGEGSRLTVL.

This clonotype was recorded at least ten times. The rearrangement links TRBV3-1 to TRBJ1-6; D unclear. V was cut by 4 bases and J by 0 bases, with 13 bases left in between. Germline assignment: CDR1 LGHDT and CDR2 YNNKEL (reference sequence). This CDR3 has 17 amino acids. The CDR3 region has the DNA TGTGCCAGCAGCCGAACGCGGCCGAGCTCCTATAATTCACCCCTCCACTTT. As protein: CASSRTRPSSYNSPLHF. Based on the CDR3 plus reference TRBV3-1 and TRBJ1-6, the full variable domain is DTAVSQTPKYLVTQMGNDKSIKCEQNLGHDTMYWYKQDSKKFLKIMFSYNNKELIINETVPNRFSPKSPDKAHLNLHINSLELGDSAVYFCASSRTRPSSYNSPLHFGNGTRLTVT.

This clonotype was counted a few times. The chain carries TRBV12-3 or TRBV12-4 and TRBJ2-7, with 9 bases matching TRBD1. The length of the CDR3 is 16 residues. The V and J ends lost 0 bases and 1 base, in that order; junction bases with no gene match: 4. CDR3 in amino acids: CASSLAGGQGSYEQYF. The CDR3 DNA is TGTGCCAGCAGTTTAGCTGGGGGACAGGGTTCCTACGAGCAGTACTTC.

The rearrangement uses TRBV4-1 and TRBJ2-1; 8 bases fit TRBD2. Germline CDR1 is MGHRA and CDR2 is YSYEKL. J lost 2 bases, V lost 1 base, and 7 bases had no gene match. The CDR3 is 17 residues long. DNA for the CDR3: TGCGCCAGCAGCCAAGCTAGACTAGCGTATACCTACAATGAGCAGTTCTTC. Its translation: CASSQARLAYTYNEQFF.

Comment on this clonotype: This CDR3 fails to terminate in the conserved phenylalanine or tryptophan, so it likely reflects a read error. The DNA is omitted, as the CDR3 cannot be located on it reliably, and the CDR3 follows TCRdb's listing. The CDR3 sequence: CASSYSKAGVPLRL. The V call is TRBV6-5, the J call TRBJ1-2; the table's D call of TRBD1 was not tested on the DNA. Germline V gives CDR1 MNHEY, CDR2 SVGAGI. The CDR3 adds up to 14 amino acids, both ends counted.

The chain is built from TRBV7-2 and TRBJ1-1; D might be TRBD1 (5 bases). The germline V gene encodes CDR1 SGHTA and CDR2 FQGNSA. Trimming took 1 base from V and 4 from J, leaving 7 bases between them. The CDR3 spans 13 residues. CDR3 loop: CASSLGGGTEAFF. The CDR3 DNA is TGTGCCAGCAGCTTAGGTGGGGGCACTGAAGCTTTCTTT.

J is TRBJ2-1 and V is TRBV14; D is undetermined. V was cut by 4 bases and J by 4 bases, with 8 bases left in between. The germline V gene has CDR1 SGHDN and CDR2 FVKESK. The CDR3 consists of 13 residues. The CDR3 DNA is TGTGCCAGCAGCCCACCTGGGTACAATGAGCAGTTCTTC. Translation: CASSPPGYNEQFF.